This T cell receptor beta chain was identified in a study of T cells in Graves' hyperthyroidism and ophthalmopathy. Regarding the study as a whole: Clonotypes that were expanded in thyroid above 0.001 mostly appeared in blood too.

Amplification of TCR beta CDR3 regions was performed using RNA transcripts as template. An initial round of RT-PCR targeting the TCR CDR3 relied on the HTBI primer set. TCRdb fed the multiplex PCR reads into MiXCR, producing one record per CDR3 protein. The sample consists of fewer than 650,000 distinct CDR3 sequences, 14% of them appearing once. Any patient presenting with uncontrolled infection, other autoimmune disease, pregnancy or lactation was left out. This clonotype was seen only a few times. Its antigen is not identified. CDR1 is SQVTM, CDR2 ANQGSEA, per germline. Trimming shortened V by 3 bases and J by 5 bases, and 16 bases separated the two germline ends. The CDR3 has 14 residues.

This TCR was recovered from a woman younger than 30 with Graves' ophthalmopathy. The V gene is TRBV29-1, the J gene TRBJ1-1, with unresolved D. Specimen: blood. DNA of the CDR3: TGCAGCGTTGACCCCGGCACTCGTAAGACTGAAGCTTTCTTT. Translation: CSVDPGTRKTEAFF.